The source of this T cell receptor beta chain is a study of blood T cell repertoires in COVID-19. Overall study: COVID-19 samples, acute and convalescent, were from the United States, Italy and Spain.

Germline values: CDR1 LGHDT, CDR2 YNNKEL (reference sequence). The V end was cut by 1 base, the J end by 6 bases, with 9 bases between. The CDR3 contains 13 residues. Repertoires were generated with immunoSEQ multiplex PCR, while TCRdb's copy carries only in-frame clones and drops some. The profile shows tens of thousands of clones, approximately 77% of them singletons. Sequencing was done on a sample of peripheral blood. This sequence was found in a human donor in a cohort sampled during active COVID-19. The chain links TRBV3-1 (or the pseudogene TRBV3-2) to TRBJ1-1; D gene ambiguous. DNA of the CDR3: TGTGCCAGCAGCCAAGGATATAGCGCTGAAGCTTTCTTT. This codes for CASSQGYSAEAFF.